This T cell receptor (beta chain) was documented in a study of vaccination effects on CD4 cells after COVID-19. The CDR3 loop spans 12 amino acids. The V segment lost 7 bases and the J segment 8 bases; nucleotides outside the gene matches: 6. Germline V gene lookup returns CDR1 LNHDA and CDR2 SQIVND (reference sequence). The data were produced by immunoSEQ multiplex PCR, yet TCRdb's version contains in-frame clones alone and is incomplete. The profile shows tens of thousands of clones, over 75% of them singletons. Following 10 days of culture, CD4+ T cells were isolated. Vaccination of participants consisted of two doses of either the BNT162b2 or mRNA-1273 vaccine. This clone was seen only once. Antigen unknown.

This clonotype was sampled from a human donor who received a COVID-19 vaccine. Sequenced material: CD4+ T cells from PBMCs cultured without peptide, taken after COVID-19 vaccination. V and J are TRBV19 and TRBJ1-1, with 8 nucleotides matching TRBD1. CDR3 in DNA: TGTGCCAGTACCATTGGGGACAGGGAAGCTTTCTTT. Translating it yields CASTIGDREAFF.